The 5 T cell receptor beta chains below come from one sample, sequenced in a study of blood T cells in healthy people across ages. Alongside a J-beta primer mix, a sample-barcoded 5' primer served in a second PCR lasting roughly 6 to 12 cycles. One entry per CDR3 protein results from TCRdb running MiXCR on the 5' RACE reads. The table has about 1,500,000 distinct CDR3 sequences, about 30% seen once. Sequencing was performed on blood. The receptor source for this set is a young woman in good health.

This clonotype was counted a few times. This chain uses TRBV25-1 with TRBJ2-7; D not resolved. V was pared by 5 bases and J by 1 base, with 15 bases between. The CDR3 length is 15 residues. Germline values: CDR1 MGHDK, CDR2 SYGVNS. CDR3 in amino acids: CASSQTRRGSYEQYF. Here the CDR3 DNA reads TGTGCCAGCAGTCAGACCCGACGCGGTTCCTACGAGCAGTACTTC.

The gene calls are TRBV7-9 and TRBJ2-7; the D gene is possibly TRBD1 (6 bases). Trimming removed 4 bases at V and 7 bases at J, with 14 bases between. The length of the CDR3 is 13 residues. Germline CDR1 reads SEHNR; CDR2 reads FQNEAQ (reference sequence). In nucleotides, the CDR3 is TGTGCCAGCAGCTCTAAAGGGGGTGGGGAGCAGTACTTC. Residues: CASSSKGGGEQYF.

This clonotype was picked up a small number of times. The chain employs TRBV7-9 and TRBJ2-5; 7 nucleotides line up with TRBD1. Germline lookup yields CDR1 SEHNR and CDR2 FQNEAQ (reference sequence). With 8 bases clipped from V and 5 bases from J, the junction kept 11 bases outside the gene matches. The length of the CDR3 is 14 residues. CDR3: CASHTGRGWETQYF. CDR3 DNA sequence: TGTGCCAGCCACACTGGCAGGGGGTGGGAGACCCAGTACTTC.

This chain uses TRBV5-1 with TRBJ2-1; 8 nucleotides line up with TRBD2. Looked up from germline, CDR1 is SGHRS and CDR2 is YFSETQ. The V and J ends lost 4 bases and 0 bases, in that order; junction bases with no gene match: 9. This CDR3 region has 17 residues. The CDR3 sequence is CASSLDGGASSYNEQFF. The CDR3 coding sequence is TGCGCCAGCAGCCTGGACGGGGGGGCCTCCTCCTACAATGAGCAGTTCTTC. Combining the CDR3 with reference TRBV5-1 and TRBJ2-1 gives the whole variable domain KAGVTQTPRYLIKTRGQQVTLSCSPISGHRSVSWYQQTPGQGLQFLFEYFSETQRNKGNFPGRFSGRQFSNSRSEMNVSTLELGDSALYLCASSLDGGASSYNEQFFGPGTRLTVL.

This clonotype was picked up a small number of times. A read error may produce the germline difference seen at one junction end. V usage is TRBV18 and J usage is TRBJ2-4; no firm D call. Germline V CDR1 and CDR2: KGHSH, LQKENI. This CDR3 spans 16 amino acids. Here the CDR3 DNA reads TGTACCAGCTCACTGCCTTCGGCATTAGCCAAAAACATTCAGTACTTC. It translates to CTSSLPSALAKNIQYF.